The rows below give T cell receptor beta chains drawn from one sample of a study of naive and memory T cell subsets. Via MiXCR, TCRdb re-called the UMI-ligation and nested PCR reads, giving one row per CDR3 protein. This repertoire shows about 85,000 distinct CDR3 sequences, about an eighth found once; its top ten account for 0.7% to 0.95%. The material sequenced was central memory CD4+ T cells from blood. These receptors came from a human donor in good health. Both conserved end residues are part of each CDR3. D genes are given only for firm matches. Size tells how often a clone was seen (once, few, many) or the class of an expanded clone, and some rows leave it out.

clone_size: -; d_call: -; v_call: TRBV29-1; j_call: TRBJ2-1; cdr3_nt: TGCAGCGTTGTCTGGAGACAGAATGAGCAGTTCTTC; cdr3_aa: CSVVWRQNEQFF
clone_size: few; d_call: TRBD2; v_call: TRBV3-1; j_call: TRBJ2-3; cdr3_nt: TGTGCCAGCAGCCCCCCCCTAGCGGGAACAGATACGCAGTATTTT; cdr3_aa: CASSPPLAGTDTQYF
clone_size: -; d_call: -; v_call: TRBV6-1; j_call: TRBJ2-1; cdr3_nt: TGTGCCAGCACCCAACCGGGAGAGTCCAGGCCGTTCTTC; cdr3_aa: CASTQPGESRPFF
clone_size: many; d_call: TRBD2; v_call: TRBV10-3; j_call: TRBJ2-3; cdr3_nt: TGTGCCATCAGTGAGGGGACTAGCGGGAGAGATACGCAGTATTTT; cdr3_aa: CAISEGTSGRDTQYF
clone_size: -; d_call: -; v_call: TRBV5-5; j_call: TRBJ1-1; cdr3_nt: TGTGCCAGCAGCCAAATGAACACTGAAGCTTTCTTT; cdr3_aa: CASSQMNTEAFF
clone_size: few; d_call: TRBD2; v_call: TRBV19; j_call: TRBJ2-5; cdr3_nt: TGTGCCAGTAGTATTGGTGCTAGCGGGAGACAAGAGACCCAGTACTTC; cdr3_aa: CASSIGASGRQETQYF
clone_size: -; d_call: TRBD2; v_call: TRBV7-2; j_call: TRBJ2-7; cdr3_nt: TGTGCCAGCAGCGCAACTGGGAGGGTCGGGGAGCAGTACTTC; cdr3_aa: CASSATGRVGEQYF
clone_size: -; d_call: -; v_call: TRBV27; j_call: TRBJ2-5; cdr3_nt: TGTGCCAGCAGTCCAGATCCCTATACCAAAGAGACCCAGTACTTC; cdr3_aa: CASSPDPYTKETQYF
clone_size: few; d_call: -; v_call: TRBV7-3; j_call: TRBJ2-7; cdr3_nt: TGTGCCAGCAGCTTCGAGTTCTACGAGCAGTACTTC; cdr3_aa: CASSFEFYEQYF
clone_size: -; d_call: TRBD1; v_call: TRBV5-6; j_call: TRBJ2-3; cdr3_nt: TGTGCCAGCAGCTTTACAGGGGGAGATACGCAGTATTTT; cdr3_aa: CASSFTGGDTQYF
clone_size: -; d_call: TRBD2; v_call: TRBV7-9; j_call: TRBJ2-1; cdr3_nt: TGTGCCAGCAGCCCCCAGAGCGGGAGAGGGGCCAAGCAGTTCTTC; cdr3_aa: CASSPQSGRGAKQFF
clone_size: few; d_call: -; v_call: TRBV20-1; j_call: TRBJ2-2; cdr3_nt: TGCAGTGCTAGGGAGACGAACACCGGGGAGCTGTTTTTT; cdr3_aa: CSARETNTGELFF
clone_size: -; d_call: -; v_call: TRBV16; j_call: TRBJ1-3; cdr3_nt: TGTGCCAGCAGCCAATTCCGACAGGCCGGAAACACCATATATTTT; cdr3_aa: CASSQFRQAGNTIYF
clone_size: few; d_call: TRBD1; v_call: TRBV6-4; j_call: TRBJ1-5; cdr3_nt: TGTGCCAGCAGTGACTCTGGCCAGGGGGCCCATCAGCCCCAGCATTTT; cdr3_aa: CASSDSGQGAHQPQHF
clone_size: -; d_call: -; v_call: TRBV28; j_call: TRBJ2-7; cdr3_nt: TGTGCCAGCAGTAAGTCTCGAGGGACAACCTACGAGCAGTACTTC; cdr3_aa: CASSKSRGTTYEQYF
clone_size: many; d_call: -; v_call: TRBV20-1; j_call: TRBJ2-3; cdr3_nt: TGCAGTGCTAGTGATAGCGGCAAAAGCACAGATACGCAGTATTTT; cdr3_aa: CSASDSGKSTDTQYF
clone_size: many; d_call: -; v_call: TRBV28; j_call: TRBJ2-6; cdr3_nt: TGTGCCAGCACCTTATCTGGGGCCAACGTCCTGACTTTC; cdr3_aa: CASTLSGANVLTF
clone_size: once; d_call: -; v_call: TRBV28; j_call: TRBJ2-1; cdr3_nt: TGTGCCAGCAGTTCCCGGGACACCCTGATTTCTGAGCAGTTCTTC; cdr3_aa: CASSSRDTLISEQFF
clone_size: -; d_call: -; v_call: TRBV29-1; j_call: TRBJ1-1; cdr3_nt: TGCAGCGTTGACGCGACCGAGAACACTGAAGCTTTCTTT; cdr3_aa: CSVDATENTEAFF
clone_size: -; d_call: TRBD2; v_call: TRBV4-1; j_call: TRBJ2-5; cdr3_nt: TGCGCCAGCAGCCAATGGACTAGCGGGAGGAGGGTACAAGAGACCCAGTACTTC; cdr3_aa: CASSQWTSGRRVQETQYF
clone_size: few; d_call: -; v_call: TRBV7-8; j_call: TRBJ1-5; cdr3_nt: TGTGCCAGCAGCTTATATGGACATCCAGATCAGCCCCAGCATTTT; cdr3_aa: CASSLYGHPDQPQHF
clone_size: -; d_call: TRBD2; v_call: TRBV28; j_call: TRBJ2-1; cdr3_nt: TGTGCCAGTATTAGCGGGAGTCTCTACAATGAGCAGTTCTTC; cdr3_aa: CASISGSLYNEQFF
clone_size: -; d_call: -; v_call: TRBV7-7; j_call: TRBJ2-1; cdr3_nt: TGTTCCACCGGCGAGCTCTACAATGAGCAGTTCTTC; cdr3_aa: CSTGELYNEQFF
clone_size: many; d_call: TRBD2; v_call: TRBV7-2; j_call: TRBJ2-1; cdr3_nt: TGTGCCAGCACGGTTGGCGGGAGGGTAAACAATGAGCAGTTCTTC; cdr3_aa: CASTVGGRVNNEQFF
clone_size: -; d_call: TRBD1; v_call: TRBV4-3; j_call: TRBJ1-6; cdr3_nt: TGCGCCAGCAGCCAAGAATCAAAGGGACAGTATAATTCACCCCTCCACTTT; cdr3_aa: CASSQESKGQYNSPLHF
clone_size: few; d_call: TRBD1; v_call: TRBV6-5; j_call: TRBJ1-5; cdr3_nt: TGTGCCAGCAGTAGGGACAGGGGGGATCAGCCCCAGCATTTT; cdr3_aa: CASSRDRGDQPQHF
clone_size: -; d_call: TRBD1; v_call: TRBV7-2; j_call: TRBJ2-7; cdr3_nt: TGTGCCAGCAGCCGCGGGACAGGGGGCTACGAGCAGTACTTC; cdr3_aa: CASSRGTGGYEQYF
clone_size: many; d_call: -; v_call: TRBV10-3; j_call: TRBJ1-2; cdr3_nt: TGTGCCATCGCAGTACAAGAATCCTATGGCTACACCTTC; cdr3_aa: CAIAVQESYGYTF
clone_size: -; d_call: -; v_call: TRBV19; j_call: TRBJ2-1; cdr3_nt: TGTGCCAGTAGTATGGGTAGTCTAGTGAGATCTATTAACAATGAGCAGTTCTTC; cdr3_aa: CASSMGSLVRSINNEQFF
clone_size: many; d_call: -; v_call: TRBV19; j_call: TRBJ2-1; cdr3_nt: TGTGCCAGTAGTTCTGGCGAGGGAGGTCGCTACAATGAGCAGTTCTTC; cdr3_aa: CASSSGEGGRYNEQFF
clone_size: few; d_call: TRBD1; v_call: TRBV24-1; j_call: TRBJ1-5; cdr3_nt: TGTGCCACCAGTGAGAAGGGGGCGAATCAGCCCCAGCATTTT; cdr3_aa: CATSEKGANQPQHF
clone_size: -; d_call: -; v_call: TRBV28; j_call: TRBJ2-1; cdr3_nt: TGTGCCAGCGTAGGGGGGCTCTCCTACAATGAGCAGTTCTTC; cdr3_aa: CASVGGLSYNEQFF
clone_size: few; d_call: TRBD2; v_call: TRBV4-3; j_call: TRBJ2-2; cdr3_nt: TGCGCCAGCAGCCAAGAGTCTAGCGGGTCGAACACCGGGGAGCTGTTTTTT; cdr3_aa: CASSQESSGSNTGELFF
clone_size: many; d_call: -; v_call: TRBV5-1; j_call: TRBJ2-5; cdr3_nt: TGCGCCAGCAGCTTGGGCTCGCAGCAAGAGACCCAGTACTTC; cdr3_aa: CASSLGSQQETQYF
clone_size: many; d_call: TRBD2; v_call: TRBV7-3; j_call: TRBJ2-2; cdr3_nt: TGTGCCAGCAGCCAATTAGCGGGGGGGCAGCTGTTTTTT; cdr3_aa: CASSQLAGGQLFF
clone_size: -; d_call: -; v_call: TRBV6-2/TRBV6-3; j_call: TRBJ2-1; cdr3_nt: TGTGCCAGCAGTGACAGGATTAAGGGCACCTCCTACAATGAGCAGTTCTTC; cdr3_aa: CASSDRIKGTSYNEQFF
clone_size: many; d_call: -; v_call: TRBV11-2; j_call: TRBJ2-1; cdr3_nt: TGTGCCAGCAGCTTAGGGAATGGGCCGAGGATGGATGAGCAGTTCTTC; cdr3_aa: CASSLGNGPRMDEQFF
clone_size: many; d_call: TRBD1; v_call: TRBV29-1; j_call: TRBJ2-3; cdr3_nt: TGCAGCGCTGGGACAGGGGCAGATACGCAGTATTTT; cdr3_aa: CSAGTGADTQYF
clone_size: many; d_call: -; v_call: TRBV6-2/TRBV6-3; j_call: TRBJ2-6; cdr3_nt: TGTGCCAGCAGTTATGTTCTGAACGTCCTGACTTTC; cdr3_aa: CASSYVLNVLTF
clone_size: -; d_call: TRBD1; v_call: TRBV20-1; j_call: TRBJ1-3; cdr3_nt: TGCAGTGCGACGAGGGACAGGGGCTCTGGAAACACCATATATTTT; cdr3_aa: CSATRDRGSGNTIYF
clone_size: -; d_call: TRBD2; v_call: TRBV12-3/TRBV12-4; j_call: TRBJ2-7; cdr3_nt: TGTGCCAGCAGTTTCGATATGGCGGGAGGGTCCTACGAGCAGTACTTC; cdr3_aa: CASSFDMAGGSYEQYF
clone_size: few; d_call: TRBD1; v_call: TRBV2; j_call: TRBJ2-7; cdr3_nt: TGTGCCAGCAGCTCCCCAGGGGGCGCGGGGGAGCAGTACTTC; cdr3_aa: CASSSPGGAGEQYF
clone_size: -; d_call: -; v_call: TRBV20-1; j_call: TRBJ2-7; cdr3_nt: TGCAGTGCTAGGGCTCCGGGTAGAGGCCCCTACGAGCAGTACTTC; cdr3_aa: CSARAPGRGPYEQYF
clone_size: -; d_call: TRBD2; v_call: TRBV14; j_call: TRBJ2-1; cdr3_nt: TGTGCCAGCAGCCAAATCCAAACCGGGACTAGCGGGAGGGGGAATGAGCAGTTCTTC; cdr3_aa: CASSQIQTGTSGRGNEQFF
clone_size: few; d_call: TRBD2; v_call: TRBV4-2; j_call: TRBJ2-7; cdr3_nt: TGTGCCAGCAGCCAATCGGCTCTAGCGGCCTACGAGCAGTACTTC; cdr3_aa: CASSQSALAAYEQYF